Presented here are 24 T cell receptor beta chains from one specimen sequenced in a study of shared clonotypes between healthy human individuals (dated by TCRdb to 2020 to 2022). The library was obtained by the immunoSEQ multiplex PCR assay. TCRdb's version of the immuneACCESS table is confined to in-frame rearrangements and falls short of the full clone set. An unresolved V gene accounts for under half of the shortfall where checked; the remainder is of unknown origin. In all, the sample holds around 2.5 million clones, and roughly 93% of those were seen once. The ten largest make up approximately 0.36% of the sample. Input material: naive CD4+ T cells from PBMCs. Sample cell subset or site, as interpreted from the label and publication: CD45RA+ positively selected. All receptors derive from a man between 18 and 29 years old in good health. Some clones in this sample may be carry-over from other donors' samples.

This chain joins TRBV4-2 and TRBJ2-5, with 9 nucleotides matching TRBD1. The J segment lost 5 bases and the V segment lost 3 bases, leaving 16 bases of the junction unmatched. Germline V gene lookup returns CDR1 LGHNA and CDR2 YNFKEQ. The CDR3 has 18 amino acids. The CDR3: CASSQDRDRALRGETQYF. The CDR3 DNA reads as TGTGCCAGCAGCCAGGATCGGGACAGGGCCCTGCGGGGGGAGACCCAGTACTTC.

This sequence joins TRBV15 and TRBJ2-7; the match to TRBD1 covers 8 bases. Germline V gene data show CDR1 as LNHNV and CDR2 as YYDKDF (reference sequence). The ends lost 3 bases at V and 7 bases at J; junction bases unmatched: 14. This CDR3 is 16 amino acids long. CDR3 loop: CATSRGAGGQASEQYF. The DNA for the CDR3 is TGTGCCACCAGCAGGGGAGCTGGGGGACAGGCCTCTGAGCAGTACTTC.

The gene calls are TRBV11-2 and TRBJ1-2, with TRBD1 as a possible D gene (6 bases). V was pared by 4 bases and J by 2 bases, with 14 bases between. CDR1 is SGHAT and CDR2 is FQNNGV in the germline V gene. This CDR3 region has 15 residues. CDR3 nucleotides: TGTGCCAGCAGCTCTCTCAGGGGACCAAACTATGGCTACACCTTC. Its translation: CASSSLRGPNYGYTF.

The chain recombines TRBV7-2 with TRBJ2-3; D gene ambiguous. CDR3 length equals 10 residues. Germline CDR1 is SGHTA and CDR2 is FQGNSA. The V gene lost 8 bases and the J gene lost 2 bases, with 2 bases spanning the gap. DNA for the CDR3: TGTGCCAGCGCCACAGATACGCAGTATTTT. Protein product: CASATDTQYF.

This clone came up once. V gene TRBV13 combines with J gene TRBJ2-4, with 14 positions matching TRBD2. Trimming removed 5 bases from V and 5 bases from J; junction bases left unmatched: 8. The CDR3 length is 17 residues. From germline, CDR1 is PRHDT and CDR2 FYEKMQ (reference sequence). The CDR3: CASSPRLAGGPQNIQYF. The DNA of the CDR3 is TGTGCCAGCAGCCCGCGACTAGCGGGAGGGCCGCAAAACATTCAGTACTTC.

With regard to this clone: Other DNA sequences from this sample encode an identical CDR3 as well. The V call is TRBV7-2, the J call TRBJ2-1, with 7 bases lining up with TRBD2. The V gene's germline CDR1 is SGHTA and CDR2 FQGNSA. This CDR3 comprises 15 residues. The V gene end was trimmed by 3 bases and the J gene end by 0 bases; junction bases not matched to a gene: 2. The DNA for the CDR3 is TGTGCCAGCAGCTTGAGCGGGAACTCCTACAATGAGCAGTTCTTC. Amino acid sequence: CASSLSGNSYNEQFF.

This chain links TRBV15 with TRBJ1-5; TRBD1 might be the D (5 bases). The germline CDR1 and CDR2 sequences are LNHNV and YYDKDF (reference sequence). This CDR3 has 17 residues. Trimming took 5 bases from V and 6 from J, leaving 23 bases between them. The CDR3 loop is CATSGGGGASFRQPQHF. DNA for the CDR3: TGTGCCACCAGCGGGGGGGGAGGGGCAAGTTTCCGTCAGCCCCAGCATTTT.

The CDR3 region is CASSQPPGQVFHEQYF. In nucleotides, the CDR3 is TGCGCCAGCAGTCAACCTCCGGGACAGGTATTTCACGAGCAGTACTTC. V and J are TRBV5-1 and TRBJ2-7, with 8 bases aligning to TRBD1. CDR3 length equals 16 residues. Germline lookup yields CDR1 SGHRS and CDR2 YFSETQ. V shed 5 bases, J shed 5 bases, and the junction held 15 bases outside the gene matches.

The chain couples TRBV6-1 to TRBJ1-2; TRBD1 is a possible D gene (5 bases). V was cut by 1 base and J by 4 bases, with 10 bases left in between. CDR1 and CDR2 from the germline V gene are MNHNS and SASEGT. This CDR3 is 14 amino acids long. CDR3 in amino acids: CASSEVGGSYGYTF. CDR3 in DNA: TGTGCCAGCAGTGAAGTGGGGGGTTCCTATGGCTACACCTTC.

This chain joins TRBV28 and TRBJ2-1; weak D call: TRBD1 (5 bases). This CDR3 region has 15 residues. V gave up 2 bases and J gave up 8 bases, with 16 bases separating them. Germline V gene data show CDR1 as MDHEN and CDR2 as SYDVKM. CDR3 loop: CASSLDRPFVDEQFF. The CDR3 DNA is TGTGCCAGCAGTTTAGACAGACCCTTTGTGGATGAGCAGTTCTTC.

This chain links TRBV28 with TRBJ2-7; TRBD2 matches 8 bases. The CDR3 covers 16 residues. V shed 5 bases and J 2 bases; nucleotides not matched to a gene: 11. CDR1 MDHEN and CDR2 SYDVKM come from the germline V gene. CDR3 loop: CASSTSTGTRPYEQYF. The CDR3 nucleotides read TGTGCCAGCAGTACCTCTACCGGGACTAGACCCTACGAGCAGTACTTC.

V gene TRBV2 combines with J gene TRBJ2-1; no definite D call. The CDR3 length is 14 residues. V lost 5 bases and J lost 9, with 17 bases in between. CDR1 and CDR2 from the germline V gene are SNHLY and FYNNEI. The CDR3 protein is CASSIVDGTGEQFF. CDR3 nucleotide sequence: TGTGCCAGCAGTATAGTCGACGGAACCGGTGAGCAGTTCTTC.

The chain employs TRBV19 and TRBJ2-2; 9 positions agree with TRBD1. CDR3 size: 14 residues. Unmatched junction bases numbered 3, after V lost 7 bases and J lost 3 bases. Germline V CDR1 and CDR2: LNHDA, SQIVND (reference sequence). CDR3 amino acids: CASTGDRDTGELFF. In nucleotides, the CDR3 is TGTGCCAGTACCGGGGACAGGGACACCGGGGAGCTGTTTTTT.

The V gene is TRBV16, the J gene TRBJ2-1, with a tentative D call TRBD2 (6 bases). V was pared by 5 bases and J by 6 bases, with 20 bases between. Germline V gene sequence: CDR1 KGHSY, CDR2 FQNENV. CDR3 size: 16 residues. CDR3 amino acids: CASSAENGGFFNEQFF. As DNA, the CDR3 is TGTGCCAGCAGCGCGGAGAACGGGGGTTTTTTCAATGAGCAGTTCTTC.

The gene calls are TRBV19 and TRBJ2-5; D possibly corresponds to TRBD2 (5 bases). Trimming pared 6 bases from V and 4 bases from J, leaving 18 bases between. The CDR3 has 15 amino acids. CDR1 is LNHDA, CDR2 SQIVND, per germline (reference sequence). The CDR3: CASRGRAQRSETQYF. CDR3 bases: TGTGCCAGTAGGGGTCGGGCTCAGCGGTCAGAGACCCAGTACTTC.

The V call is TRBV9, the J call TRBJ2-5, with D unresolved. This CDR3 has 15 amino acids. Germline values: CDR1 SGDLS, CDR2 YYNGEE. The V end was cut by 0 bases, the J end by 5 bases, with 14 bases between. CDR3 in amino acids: CASSVAPVEGETQYF. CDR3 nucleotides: TGTGCCAGCAGCGTAGCCCCGGTCGAAGGGGAGACCCAGTACTTC. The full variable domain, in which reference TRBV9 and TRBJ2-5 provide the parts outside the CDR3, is DSGVTQTPKHLITATGQRVTLRCSPRSGDLSVYWYQQSLDQGLQFLIQYYNGEERAKGNILERFSAQQFPDLHSELNLSSLELGDSALYFCASSVAPVEGETQYFGPGTRLLVL.

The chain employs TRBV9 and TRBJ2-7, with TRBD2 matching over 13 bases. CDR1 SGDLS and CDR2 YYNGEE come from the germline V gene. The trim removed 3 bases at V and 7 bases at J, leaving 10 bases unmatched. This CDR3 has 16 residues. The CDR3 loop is CASSASGTSGAWEQYF. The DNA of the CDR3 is TGTGCCAGCAGCGCCTCCGGGACTAGCGGGGCGTGGGAGCAGTACTTC.

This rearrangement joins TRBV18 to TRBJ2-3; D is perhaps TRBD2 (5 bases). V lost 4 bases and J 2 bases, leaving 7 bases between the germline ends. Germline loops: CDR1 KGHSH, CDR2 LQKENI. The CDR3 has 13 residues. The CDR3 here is CASSLLATDTQYF. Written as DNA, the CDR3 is TGTGCCAGCTCACTGCTAGCCACAGATACGCAGTATTTT.

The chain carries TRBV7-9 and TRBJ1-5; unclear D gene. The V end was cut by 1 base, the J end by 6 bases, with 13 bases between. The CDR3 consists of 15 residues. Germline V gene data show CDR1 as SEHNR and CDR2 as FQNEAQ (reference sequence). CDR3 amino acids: CASSLGYSGSQPQHF. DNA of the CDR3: TGTGCCAGCAGCTTAGGGTATTCGGGTTCTCAGCCCCAGCATTTT.

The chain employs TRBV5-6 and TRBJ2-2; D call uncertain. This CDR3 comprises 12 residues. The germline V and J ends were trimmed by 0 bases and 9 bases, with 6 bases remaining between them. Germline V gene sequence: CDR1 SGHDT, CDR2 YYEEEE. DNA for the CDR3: TGTGCCAGCAGCTTGGCAGCAAGGGAGCTGTTTTTT. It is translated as CASSLAARELFF. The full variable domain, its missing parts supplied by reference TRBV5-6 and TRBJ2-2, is DAGVTQSPTHLIKTRGQQVTLRCSPKSGHDTVSWYQQALGQGPQFIFQYYEEEERQRGNFPDRFSGHQFPNYSSELNVNALLLGDSALYLCASSLAARELFFGEGSRLTVL.

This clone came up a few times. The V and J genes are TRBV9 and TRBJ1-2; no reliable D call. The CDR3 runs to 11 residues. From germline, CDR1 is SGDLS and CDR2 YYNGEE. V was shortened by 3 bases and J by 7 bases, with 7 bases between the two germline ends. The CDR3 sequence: CASSEPSGYTF. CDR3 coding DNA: TGTGCCAGCAGCGAGCCCTCTGGCTACACCTTC.

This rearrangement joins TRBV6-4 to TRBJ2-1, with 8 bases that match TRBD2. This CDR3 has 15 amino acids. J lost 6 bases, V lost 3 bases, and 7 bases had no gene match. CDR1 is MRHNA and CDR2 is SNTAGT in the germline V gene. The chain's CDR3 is CASSEIAGNFNEQFF. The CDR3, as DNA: TGTGCCAGCAGTGAAATAGCGGGAAACTTCAATGAGCAGTTCTTC.

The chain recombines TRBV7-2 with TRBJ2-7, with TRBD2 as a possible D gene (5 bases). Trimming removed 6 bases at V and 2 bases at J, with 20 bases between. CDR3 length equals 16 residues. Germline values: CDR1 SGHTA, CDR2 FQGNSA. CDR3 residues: CASRTQALAGPYEQYF. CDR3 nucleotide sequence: TGTGCCAGCAGGACCCAAGCGCTAGCTGGCCCCTACGAGCAGTACTTC.

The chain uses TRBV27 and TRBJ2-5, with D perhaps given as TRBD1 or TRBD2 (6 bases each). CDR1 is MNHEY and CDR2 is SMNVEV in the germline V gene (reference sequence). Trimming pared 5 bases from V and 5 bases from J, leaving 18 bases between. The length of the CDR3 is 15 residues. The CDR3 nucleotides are TGTGCCAGCAGTCAGCCGGGGGCGGGGCGGGAGACCCAGTACTTC. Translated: CASSQPGAGRETQYF.